This T cell receptor beta chain was recovered during a study of Graves' ophthalmopathy and Graves' hyperthyroidism. Regarding the study as a whole: For separating ophthalmopathy from stable hyperthyroidism, a 13-signature model gave about 90% sensitivity and 80% to 84% specificity. Blood contained most expanded thyroid clonotypes exceeding 0.001 frequency.

Amplification of the TCR beta CDR3 regions used RNA transcripts (as template). Second-round multiplex PCR came after a first-round RT-PCR that employed HTBI primers. TCRdb used MiXCR to reprocess the multiplex PCR reads, holding one entry per CDR3 protein. The repertoire consists of more than 300,000 distinct CDR3 sequences, with about a sixth occurring once and the leading ten covering 2.4%. Diagnoses were established from clinical symptoms, serum thyroxine, TRAb, thyroid ultrasound and orbital computed tomography. Sampling around 9.8 ml of fresh peripheral blood provided the PBMCs. This clonotype has ten or more counts. Its antigen is not identified. This CDR3 is 16 amino acids long. Trimming removed 0 bases from V and 5 bases from J, with 16 bases in between. The germline CDR1 and CDR2 sequences are MNHEY and SMNVEV (reference sequence).

This chain connects TRBV27 to TRBJ2-5, with a possible D match to TRBD2 (7 bases). Sequencing was done on a sample of peripheral blood. The TCR was taken from an adult woman with stable Graves' hyperthyroidism. In DNA, the CDR3 is TGTGCCAGCAGTTTATCGCCCGGGGGGCTGGTTGAGACCCAGTACTTC. It translates to CASSLSPGGLVETQYF.